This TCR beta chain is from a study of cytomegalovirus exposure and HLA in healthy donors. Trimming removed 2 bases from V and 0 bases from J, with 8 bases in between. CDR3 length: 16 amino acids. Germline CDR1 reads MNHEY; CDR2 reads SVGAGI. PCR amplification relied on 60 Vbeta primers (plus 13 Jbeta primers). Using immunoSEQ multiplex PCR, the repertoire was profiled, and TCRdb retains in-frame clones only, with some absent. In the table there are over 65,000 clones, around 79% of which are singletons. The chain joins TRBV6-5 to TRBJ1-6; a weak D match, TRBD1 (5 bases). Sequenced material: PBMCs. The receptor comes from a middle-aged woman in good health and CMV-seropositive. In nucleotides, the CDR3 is TGTGCCAGCAGTTACGGGGGGAACTCCTATAATTCACCCCTCCACTTT. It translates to CASSYGGNSYNSPLHF.